Below are 30 T cell receptor beta chains sequenced from a single sample in a study of blood T cell repertoires in COVID-19. Some clones are missing from TCRdb's copy, which holds only in-frame ones; the method was immunoSEQ multiplex PCR. This sample has about 220,000 clones, with around 86% found just once. Sample: peripheral blood. These receptors all stem from a human donor in a cohort sampled during active COVID-19.

This chain connects TRBV7-6 to TRBJ2-1; 8 nucleotides agree with TRBD2. The length of the CDR3 is 17 residues. Germline V gene sequence: CDR1 SGHVS, CDR2 FNYEAQ. Germline trimming cut 1 base from V and 10 bases from J; bases unmatched to any gene: 15. Here the CDR3 DNA reads TGTGCCAGCAGCTTAGGGGGTAGCGGGGCCCCGAGGGGCGAGCAGTTCTTC. It encodes CASSLGGSGAPRGEQFF.

CDR3 residues: CASSLPRETQYF. CDR3 bases: TGCGCCAGCAGCTTACCCAGGGAGACCCAGTACTTC. This chain joins TRBV5-1 and TRBJ2-5; D is unresolved. This CDR3 has 12 residues. CDR1 is SGHRS and CDR2 is YFSETQ in the germline V gene. V was clipped by 2 bases and J by 5 bases, with 7 bases between them.

The J gene is TRBJ2-2, the V gene TRBV27; TRBD1 matches 8 bases. J was trimmed by 6 bases and V by 6 bases; bases with no gene match: 9. CDR3 length equals 15 residues. The V gene's germline CDR1 is MNHEY and CDR2 SMNVEV (reference sequence). The CDR3 region is CASSSRGRKAGELFF. DNA for the CDR3: TGTGCCAGCAGCTCCAGGGGGCGGAAGGCCGGGGAGCTGTTTTTT.

The chain combines TRBV29-1 with TRBJ2-7, with a tentative D call TRBD1 (6 bases). CDR1 is SQVTM, CDR2 ANQGSEA, per germline. The CDR3 has 14 residues. Deletions cut 3 bases from V and 7 bases from J, with 19 bases between. The CDR3, as DNA: TGCAGCGTTGAGCTCCTGGGGGCCCTAGGGGAGCAGTACTTC. Translation: CSVELLGALGEQYF.

CDR3 loop: CASSPGGLASYEQYF. The DNA for the CDR3 is TGTGCCAGCAGCCCCGGAGGACTAGCTTCCTACGAGCAGTACTTC. The chain links TRBV7-9 to TRBJ2-7; 8 bases align to TRBD2. Germline V lookup: CDR1 SEHNR, CDR2 FQNEAQ (reference sequence). This CDR3 is 15 amino acids long. V was clipped by 5 bases and J by 1 base; unmatched bases: 7.

V gene TRBV11-3 combines with J gene TRBJ1-5; tentatively, D is TRBD1 (5 bases). The CDR3 is 16 amino acids. Trimming shortened V by 5 bases and J by 2 bases, and 16 bases separated the two germline ends. Germline V CDR1 and CDR2: SGHNT, YENEEA. CDR3 DNA sequence: TGTGCCAGCAGCGAGGGGCGCGGGAAGGGCAATCAGCCCCAGCATTTT. Its protein product is CASSEGRGKGNQPQHF.

This sequence joins TRBV20-1 and TRBJ1-6; weak D call: TRBD1 (5 bases). The ends were cut back, 3 bases at V and 5 bases at J, with 20 bases in the middle. The CDR3 extends over 17 amino acids. The germline V gene encodes CDR1 DFQATT and CDR2 SNEGSKA (reference sequence). The DNA for the CDR3 is TGCAGTGCTAGTGGGGTGGTCAGGGAGGGAAATAATTCACCCCTCCACTTT. Translated, it gives CSASGVVREGNNSPLHF.

In this sample, this clone turned up once. The rearrangement uses TRBV6-6 and TRBJ2-5; a possible D gene is TRBD1 (6 bases). The germline V gene encodes CDR1 MNHNY and CDR2 SVGAGI (reference sequence). This CDR3 region has 13 residues. Trimming cost V 6 bases and J 4 bases, with 12 bases left between them. The CDR3 loop reads CASSPRGRETQYF. The CDR3 DNA reads as TGTGCCAGCAGCCCGAGGGGGAGAGAGACCCAGTACTTC.

This clone was found a few times. V gene TRBV5-4 combines with J gene TRBJ1-1, with D unclear. Germline V gene data show CDR1 as SGHNT and CDR2 as YYREEE (reference sequence). The length of the CDR3 is 13 residues. Trimming removed 4 bases at V and 1 base at J, with 8 bases between. The CDR3 is CASSPQENTEAFF. Here the CDR3 DNA reads TGTGCCAGCAGCCCCCAGGAGAACACTGAAGCTTTCTTT. Together with reference TRBV5-4 and TRBJ1-1, the CDR3 gives the full variable domain: ETGVTQSPTHLIKTRGQQVTLRCSSQSGHNTVSWYQQALGQGPQFIFQYYREEENGRGNFPPRFSGLQFPNYSSELNVNALELDDSALYLCASSPQENTEAFFGQGTRLTVV.

The V gene is TRBV19, the J gene TRBJ2-5; 9 bases are shared with TRBD1. Germline V gene lookup returns CDR1 LNHDA and CDR2 SQIVND (reference sequence). The trim removed 4 bases at V and 1 base at J, leaving 7 bases unmatched. The CDR3 contains 16 residues. In DNA, the CDR3 is TGTGCCAGTAGTAATGGACAGGGGTTGATCCAAGAGACCCAGTACTTC. This translates into CASSNGQGLIQETQYF.

The rearrangement uses TRBV10-3 and TRBJ1-5, with 7 bases fitting TRBD1. In germline, CDR1 is ENHRY, CDR2 SYGVKD. CDR3 length: 16 amino acids. Trimming took 4 bases from V and 0 from J; bases not matched to a gene: 6. CDR3 DNA: TGTGCCATCAGTGGGGACAGATCATATAGCAATCAGCCCCAGCATTTT. Translated, it gives CAISGDRSYSNQPQHF.

The genes are TRBV14 and TRBJ1-1, with a weak D call TRBD1 (6 bases). Germline V gene lookup returns CDR1 SGHDN and CDR2 FVKESK. This CDR3 is built from 12 residues. The V and J ends lost 4 bases and 8 bases respectively, with 11 bases between them. The CDR3 reads CASSPGGQEAFF. CDR3 coding DNA: TGTGCCAGCAGCCCGGGGGGACAAGAAGCTTTCTTT.

DNA for the CDR3: TGTGCCATCAGTGGCTCGAGCTCCTACAATGAGCAGTTCTTC. Encoded protein: CAISGSSSYNEQFF. The chain employs TRBV10-3 and TRBJ2-1; D not resolved. CDR1 and CDR2 from the germline V gene are ENHRY and SYGVKD. This CDR3 has 14 amino acids. The ends were cut back, 4 bases at V and 0 bases at J, with 7 bases in the middle.

The chain joins TRBV27 to TRBJ1-1; the match to TRBD1 covers 11 bases. Losses at the gene ends were 1 base for V and 4 bases for J; bases not matched to a gene: 2. Germline CDR1 MNHEY, CDR2 SMNVEV (reference sequence). There are 15 residues in the CDR3. Here the CDR3 DNA reads TGTGCCAGCAGTTTATTGGGGACAGGGGGCACTGAAGCTTTCTTT. Its protein is CASSLLGTGGTEAFF.

CDR3 region: CASSLGDTQYF. CDR3 sequence (DNA): TGTGCCAGCAGTCTCGGGGATACGCAGTATTTT. V and J are TRBV27 and TRBJ2-3; D ambiguous. The germline V and J ends were trimmed by 5 bases and 6 bases, with 6 bases remaining between them. Germline loops: CDR1 MNHEY, CDR2 SMNVEV (reference sequence). CDR3 length equals 11 residues.

This sequence joins TRBV10-3 and TRBJ2-7; 8 bases match TRBD1. Germline assignment: CDR1 ENHRY and CDR2 SYGVKD. CDR3 size: 15 residues. Trimming took 6 bases from V and 2 from J; bases not matched to a gene: 9. The CDR3 sequence: CAIRDNRGATYEQYF. Written as DNA, the CDR3 is TGTGCCATCAGGGATAACAGGGGGGCAACCTACGAGCAGTACTTC.

The rearrangement joins TRBV28 to TRBJ2-7; TRBD2 matches 8 bases. Trimming at V came to 5 bases and at J to 7 bases, leaving 7 bases not matched to a gene. The CDR3 has 13 amino acids. The germline CDR1 and CDR2 sequences are MDHEN and SYDVKM. The CDR3 spells CASSLSGTGEQYF. The CDR3 nucleotides read TGTGCCAGCAGTCTTAGCGGGACGGGGGAGCAGTACTTC.

This clone occurred once. This chain joins TRBV28 and TRBJ1-5, with D tentatively TRBD1 (6 bases). Germline lookup yields CDR1 MDHEN and CDR2 SYDVKM. Deletions cut 8 bases from V and 3 bases from J, with 14 bases between. The CDR3 is 14 residues long. The DNA for the CDR3 is TGTGCCAGCTTCTTCAGGGGAGCCAATCAGCCCCAGCATTTT. It translates to CASFFRGANQPQHF.

This rearrangement joins TRBV4-2 to TRBJ2-7; possible D gene TRBD1, 6 bases. Trimming stripped 1 base from V and 2 bases from J, with 15 bases between. Germline values: CDR1 LGHNA, CDR2 YNFKEQ. There are 16 residues in the CDR3. The CDR3 sequence is CASSQGVGGDPYEQYF. The DNA of the CDR3 is TGTGCCAGCAGCCAAGGGGTAGGGGGTGACCCCTACGAGCAGTACTTC.

The CDR3 sequence is CASIDLAGGSNEQFF. In DNA form, the CDR3 reads TGTGCCAGCATAGATTTAGCGGGAGGCTCGAATGAGCAGTTCTTC. The V and J genes are TRBV2 and TRBJ2-1; 10 bases agree with TRBD2. There are 15 residues in the CDR3. Germline trimming cut 7 bases from V and 7 bases from J; bases unmatched to any gene: 10. Germline V gene data show CDR1 as SNHLY and CDR2 as FYNNEI.

The rearrangement links TRBV4-1 to TRBJ2-2; 7 bases agree with TRBD1. Germline V CDR1 and CDR2: MGHRA, YSYEKL. J lost 7 bases, V lost 3 bases, and 8 bases had no gene match. There are 15 residues in the CDR3. CDR3 sequence: CASSHGQAFGGELFF. As DNA, the CDR3 is TGCGCCAGCAGCCACGGACAGGCGTTCGGCGGGGAGCTGTTTTTT.

The V gene is TRBV4-1, the J gene TRBJ1-5, with D maybe TRBD1 (6 bases). Deletions cut 4 bases from V and 3 bases from J, with 10 bases between. This CDR3 comprises 14 residues. Germline V gene data show CDR1 as MGHRA and CDR2 as YSYEKL. The CDR3 region has the DNA TGCGCCAGCAGCCCGGGGACAAACAATCAGCCCCAGCATTTT. Translation gives CASSPGTNNQPQHF.

The chain is built from TRBV6-2 or TRBV6-3 and TRBJ1-1, with TRBD1 identical over 9 bases. The V gene's germline CDR1 is MNHEY and CDR2 SVGEGT. There are 14 residues in the CDR3. The V segment lost 5 bases and the J segment 6 bases; nucleotides outside the gene matches: 7. This CDR3 is CASSGRDRVPEAFF. The CDR3 coding sequence is TGTGCCAGCAGTGGGCGGGACAGGGTCCCTGAAGCTTTCTTT.

The chain carries TRBV7-2 and TRBJ2-7; 9 bases align to TRBD2. CDR1 is SGHTA and CDR2 is FQGNSA in the germline V gene. V trimming: 1 base; J trimming: 4 bases; junction bases outside the gene matches: 2. The CDR3 covers 14 residues. CDR3 region: CASSLESGRYEQYF. In nucleotides, the CDR3 is TGTGCCAGCAGCTTAGAGAGCGGGAGGTACGAGCAGTACTTC. Combining the CDR3 with reference TRBV7-2 and TRBJ2-7 gives the whole variable domain GAGVSQSPSNKVTEKGKDVELRCDPISGHTALYWYRQSLGQGLEFLIYFQGNSAPDKSGLPSDRFSAERTGGSVSTLTIQRTQQEDSAVYLCASSLESGRYEQYFGPGTRLTVT.

This sequence joins TRBV23-1 and TRBJ2-1; D gene unclear. TRBV23-1 has ORF status, its function being uncertain. The CDR3 is 16 amino acids. V was clipped by 3 bases and J by 0 bases, with 12 bases between them. CDR3 sequence reads: CASSHSADSSYNEQFF. DNA for the CDR3: TGCGCCAGCAGTCACTCGGCGGATAGCTCCTACAATGAGCAGTTCTTC.

The chain carries TRBV9 and TRBJ2-7; 10 bases are a match to TRBD2. CDR3 size: 14 residues. V lost 0 bases to trimming and J lost 9 bases; unmatched junction nucleotides: 6. Germline CDR1 reads SGDLS; CDR2 reads YYNGEE. The CDR3 DNA sequence: TGTGCCAGCAGCGTAGAGAGCCTAGCGGGGGCGCAGTACTTC. It yields the protein CASSVESLAGAQYF.

This clone is a singleton in its sample. The chain recombines TRBV28 with TRBJ1-2; TRBD1 might be the D (6 bases). The CDR3 is 15 amino acids. Germline CDR1 and CDR2: MDHEN and SYDVKM. V was trimmed by 7 bases and J by 3 bases, leaving 18 bases between them. The CDR3 DNA reads TGTGCCAGCATCACCTCCGGCAGGGGACACTATGGCTACACCTTC. This codes for CASITSGRGHYGYTF.

This chain connects TRBV24-1 to TRBJ2-7; 10 nucleotides align to TRBD2. There are 15 residues in the CDR3. Germline V gene data show CDR1 as KGHDR and CDR2 as SFDVKD. V was pared by 4 bases and J by 5 bases, with 7 bases of the junction left unmatched. CDR3 in amino acids: CATSDPSGSSDEQYF. The CDR3 nucleotides are TGTGCCACCAGTGACCCTAGCGGGAGTAGCGACGAGCAGTACTTC.

The chain joins TRBV6-5 to TRBJ1-2; D is perhaps TRBD1 (5 bases). Germline V CDR1 and CDR2: MNHEY, SVGAGI. CDR3 length equals 14 residues. Trimming pared 7 bases from V and 4 bases from J, leaving 16 bases between. The CDR3 sequence is CASTRRSGGYGYTF. CDR3 bases: TGTGCCAGCACGAGGCGGTCCGGGGGCTATGGCTACACCTTC.

The chain has TRBV24-1 and TRBJ2-3; D perhaps matches TRBD1 (5 bases). Germline CDR1 and CDR2: KGHDR and SFDVKD. The CDR3 sequence is 13 residues long. Between the trimmed V and J ends, which lost 2 bases and 7 bases, there was a span of 9 bases. In DNA, the CDR3 is TGTGCCACCAGTGATTCCTGGACACATACGCAGTATTTT. As protein: CATSDSWTHTQYF.